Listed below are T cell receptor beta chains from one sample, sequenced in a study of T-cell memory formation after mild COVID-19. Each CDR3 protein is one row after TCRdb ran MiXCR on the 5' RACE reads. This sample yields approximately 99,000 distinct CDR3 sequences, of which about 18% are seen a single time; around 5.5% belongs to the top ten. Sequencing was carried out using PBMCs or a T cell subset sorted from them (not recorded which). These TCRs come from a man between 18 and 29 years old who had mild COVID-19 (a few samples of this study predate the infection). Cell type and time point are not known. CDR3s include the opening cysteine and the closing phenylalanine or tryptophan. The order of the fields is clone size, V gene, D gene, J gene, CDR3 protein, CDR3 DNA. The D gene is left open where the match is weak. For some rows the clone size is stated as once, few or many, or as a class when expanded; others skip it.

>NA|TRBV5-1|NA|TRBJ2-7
CASSPDSGSSYEQYF
TGCGCCAGCAGCCCCGACAGTGGCAGTTCCTACGAGCAGTACTTC
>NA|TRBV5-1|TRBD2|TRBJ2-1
CASSFSRGIYNEQFF
TGCGCCAGCAGCTTTTCGCGGGGGATCTACAATGAGCAGTTCTTC
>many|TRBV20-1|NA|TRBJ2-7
CSARDGPASYEQYF
TGCAGTGCTAGAGATGGTCCGGCGTCCTACGAGCAGTACTTC
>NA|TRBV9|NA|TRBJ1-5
CASPQVGVHTPQHF
TGTGCCAGCCCCCAGGTTGGGGTTCATACGCCCCAGCATTTT
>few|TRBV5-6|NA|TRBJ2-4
CASSLAGQFRDF
TGTGCCAGCAGCTTGGCAGGACAGTTCAGGGACTTC
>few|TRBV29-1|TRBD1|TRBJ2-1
CSVGTGEYNEQFF
TGCAGCGTGGGGACAGGCGAATACAATGAGCAGTTCTTC
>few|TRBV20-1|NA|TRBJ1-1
CSAQSRGPNTEAFF
TGCAGTGCGCAGAGCAGGGGTCCGAACACTGAAGCTTTCTTT
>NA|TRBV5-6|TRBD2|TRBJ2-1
CASSDSGGVGEQFF
TGTGCCAGCAGCGATAGCGGGGGGGTCGGTGAGCAGTTCTTC
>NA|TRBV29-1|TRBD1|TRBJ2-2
CSGGQGPGELFF
TGCAGCGGCGGACAGGGGCCCGGGGAGCTGTTTTTT
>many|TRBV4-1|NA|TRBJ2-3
CASSQDWYPNTDTQYF
TGCGCCAGCAGCCAAGATTGGTACCCAAACACAGATACGCAGTATTTT
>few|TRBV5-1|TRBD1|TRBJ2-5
CASSLETGAETQYF
TGCGCCAGCAGCCTAGAGACAGGGGCGGAGACCCAGTACTTC
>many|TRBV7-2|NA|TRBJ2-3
CASSPTTSTDTQYF
TGTGCCAGCAGCCCCACGACGTCGACAGATACGCAGTATTTT
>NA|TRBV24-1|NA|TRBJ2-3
CATSDLGRGLIGDTQYF
TGTGCCACCAGTGATTTGGGTCGGGGTTTGATCGGGGATACGCAGTATTTT
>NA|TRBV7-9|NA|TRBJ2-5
CASSLEGFPKETQYF
TGTGCCAGCAGCTTAGAAGGGTTCCCCAAAGAGACCCAGTACTTC
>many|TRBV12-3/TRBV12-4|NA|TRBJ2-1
CASSGRADEQFF
TGTGCCAGCAGTGGACGGGCCGATGAGCAGTTCTTC
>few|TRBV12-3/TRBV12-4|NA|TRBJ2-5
CASRNRMDQYF
TGTGCCAGCAGGAATCGTATGGACCAGTACTTC
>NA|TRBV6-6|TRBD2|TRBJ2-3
CASSNPGLAGSKDTQYF
TGTGCCAGCAGTAATCCGGGACTAGCGGGGAGCAAAGATACGCAGTATTTT
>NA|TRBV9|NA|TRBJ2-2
CASSPYAGDTGELFF
TGTGCCAGCAGCCCGTATGCGGGCGACACCGGGGAGCTGTTTTTT
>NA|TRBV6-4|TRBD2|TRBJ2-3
CASSEGSGGTDTQYF
TGTGCCAGCAGTGAGGGTAGCGGGGGCACAGATACGCAGTATTTT
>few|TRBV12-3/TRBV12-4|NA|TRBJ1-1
CASRGGTEAFF
TGTGCCAGCAGGGGGGGCACTGAAGCTTTCTTT
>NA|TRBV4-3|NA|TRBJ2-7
CARSQESRAGYEQYF
TGCGCCAGGAGCCAAGAATCGCGGGCGGGCTACGAGCAGTACTTC
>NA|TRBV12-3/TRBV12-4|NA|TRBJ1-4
CASSFVGSTNEKLFF
TGTGCCAGCAGTTTCGTGGGTTCAACTAATGAAAAACTGTTTTTT
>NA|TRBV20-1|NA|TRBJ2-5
CSARQRETQYF
TGCAGTGCTCGGCAGAGAGAGACCCAGTACTTC
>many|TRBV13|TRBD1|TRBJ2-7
CARRQGLYEQYF
TGTGCCAGAAGACAGGGCCTCTACGAGCAGTACTTC
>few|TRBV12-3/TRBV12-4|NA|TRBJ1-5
CASSFLGRNQPQHF
TGTGCCAGCAGTTTTCTGGGTCGCAATCAGCCCCAGCATTTT
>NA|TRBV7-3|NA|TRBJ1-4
CASSLTVNEKLFF
TGTGCCAGCAGCTTAACAGTAAATGAAAAACTGTTTTTT
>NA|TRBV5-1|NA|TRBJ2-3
CASSLESDTQYF
TGCGCCAGCAGCTTGGAATCAGATACGCAGTATTTT
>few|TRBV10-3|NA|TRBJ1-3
CAISEMAGGNTIYF
TGTGCCATCAGTGAGATGGCAGGGGGAAACACCATATATTTT
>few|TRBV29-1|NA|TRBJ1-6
CSRLDIRNSPLHF
TGCAGCCGGCTAGACATAAGAAATTCACCCCTCCACTTT
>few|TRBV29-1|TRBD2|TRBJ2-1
CSVKGLAGLGGEQFF
TGCAGCGTGAAGGGACTAGCGGGGCTGGGAGGTGAGCAGTTCTTC
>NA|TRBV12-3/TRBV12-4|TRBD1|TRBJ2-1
CASTRDRVPYNEQFF
TGTGCCAGCACTCGGGACAGGGTCCCCTACAATGAGCAGTTCTTC
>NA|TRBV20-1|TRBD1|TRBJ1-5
CSASQGAEQPQHF
TGCAGTGCTAGCCAGGGGGCAGAACAGCCCCAGCATTTT
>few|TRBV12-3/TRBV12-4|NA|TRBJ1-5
CASSPPGRENQPQHF
TGTGCCAGCAGTCCCCCAGGGAGAGAAAATCAGCCCCAGCATTTT
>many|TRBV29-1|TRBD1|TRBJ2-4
CSVEEGQGQYF
TGCAGCGTTGAAGAGGGACAGGGTCAGTACTTC
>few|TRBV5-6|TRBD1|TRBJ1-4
CASSPGQGEEKLFF
TGTGCCAGCAGCCCTGGACAGGGGGAGGAAAAACTGTTTTTT